This is a list of T cell receptor beta chains from one sample in a study of CD8+ T cells in alopecia areata. TCRdb keeps only in-frame clones here, not all; method: immunoSEQ multiplex PCR. The sample lists 200,000 or so clones, around 50% occurring once. The sample comprised CD8+ T cells sorted from blood. These receptors were collected from a human donor in good health. Both conserved end residues are part of each CDR3. The order of the fields is D gene, J gene, V gene, clone size, CDR3 protein, CDR3 DNA. D genes are given only for firm matches. Size tells how often a clone was seen (once, few, many) or the class of an expanded clone, and some rows leave it out.

D: .; J: TRBJ1-1; V: TRBV5-6; size: few; CDR3: CASSLGPRGAFF; DNA: TGTGCCAGCAGCTTGGGGCCCAGAGGGGCTTTCTTT
D: .; J: TRBJ1-1; V: TRBV6-5; size: once; CDR3: CASSYGGALTEAFF; DNA: TGTGCCAGCAGTTATGGGGGGGCCTTGACTGAAGCTTTCTTT
D: TRBD1; J: TRBJ1-2; V: TRBV27; size: .; CDR3: CASSTGGYYGYTF; DNA: TGTGCCAGCAGCACAGGGGGCTACTATGGCTACACCTTC
D: TRBD1; J: TRBJ2-7; V: TRBV5-6; size: .; CDR3: CASSLEGQGRYEQYF; DNA: TGTGCCAGCAGCTTGGAAGGACAGGGAAGGTACGAGCAGTACTTC
D: TRBD1; J: TRBJ2-7; V: TRBV23-1; size: .; CDR3: CASSPRQGGQQYF; DNA: TGCGCCAGCTCTCCACGACAGGGGGGTCAGCAGTACTTC
D: .; J: TRBJ1-2; V: TRBV11-2; size: once; CDR3: CASSLDKGTYGYTF; DNA: TGTGCCAGCAGCTTAGATAAAGGGACCTATGGCTACACCTTC
D: .; J: TRBJ1-2; V: TRBV7-2; size: few; CDR3: CASSLGGLGYGYTF; DNA: TGTGCCAGCAGCTTAGGGGGGCTCGGCTATGGCTACACCTTC
D: .; J: TRBJ1-2; V: TRBV4-1; size: .; CDR3: CASSQAGQPDYGYTF; DNA: TGCGCCAGCAGCCAAGCTGGACAGCCGGACTATGGCTACACCTTC
D: TRBD2; J: TRBJ2-7; V: TRBV30; size: .; CDR3: CAWSVGGITYEQYF; DNA: TGTGCCTGGAGTGTCGGGGGGATCACCTACGAGCAGTACTTC
D: TRBD1; J: TRBJ1-2; V: TRBV15; size: .; CDR3: CAATTRDSANYGYTF; DNA: TGTGCCGCCACAACTCGGGACAGCGCTAACTATGGCTACACCTTC
D: .; J: TRBJ2-7; V: TRBV29-1; size: once; CDR3: CSAASTYEQYF; DNA: TGCAGCGCGGCGTCTACCTACGAGCAGTACTTC
D: .; J: TRBJ1-1; V: TRBV5-6; size: .; CDR3: CASSLGTPGFTEAFF; DNA: TGTGCCAGCAGCTTGGGGACTCCAGGGTTCACTGAAGCTTTCTTT
D: .; J: TRBJ2-4; V: TRBV4-1; size: .; CDR3: CASSLLAGLQDIQYF; DNA: TGCGCCAGCAGCCTACTCGCGGGTCTTCAAGACATTCAGTACTTC
D: .; J: TRBJ2-2; V: TRBV4-1; size: .; CDR3: CASSQAGSNTGELFF; DNA: TGCGCCAGCAGCCAAGCGGGGTCGAACACCGGGGAGCTGTTTTTT
D: TRBD1; J: TRBJ1-2; V: TRBV27; size: .; CDR3: CASTTDRVGGYTF; DNA: TGTGCCAGCACCACAGACAGGGTCGGAGGCTACACCTTC
D: .; J: TRBJ1-2; V: TRBV29-1; size: .; CDR3: CSVEEGRDIPMGYTF; DNA: TGCAGCGTTGAAGAGGGACGGGACATACCTATGGGCTACACCTTC
D: .; J: TRBJ2-6; V: TRBV7-8; size: many; CDR3: CASSHNRVQIPGANVLTF; DNA: TGTGCCAGCAGCCATAACAGGGTACAGATCCCTGGGGCCAACGTCCTGACTTTC
D: TRBD1; J: TRBJ1-5; V: TRBV7-9; size: few; CDR3: CASSLVSPHTGGDQPQHF; DNA: TGTGCCAGCAGCTTAGTTTCACCTCATACAGGGGGCGATCAGCCCCAGCATTTT
D: .; J: TRBJ1-2; V: TRBV5-4; size: few; CDR3: CASSLSAAGLGYGYTF; DNA: TGTGCCAGCAGCTTGTCCGCGGCAGGGTTAGGCTATGGCTACACCTTC
D: TRBD1; J: TRBJ1-6; V: TRBV30; size: .; CDR3: CAWTGDSLVFSPLHF; DNA: TGTGCCTGGACCGGGGACAGCCTCGTCTTTTCACCCCTCCACTTT
D: .; J: TRBJ2-7; V: TRBV9; size: .; CDR3: CASSSRDAPNEQYF; DNA: TGTGCCAGCAGCTCACGGGACGCCCCCAACGAGCAGTACTTC
D: TRBD2; J: TRBJ2-1; V: TRBV6-1; size: .; CDR3: CASNLHSGGNEQFF; DNA: TGTGCCAGCAATCTACACTCGGGGGGCAATGAGCAGTTCTTC
D: .; J: TRBJ1-2; V: TRBV19; size: .; CDR3: CASTTGDYGYTF; DNA: TGTGCCAGTACGACAGGTGACTATGGCTACACCTTC
D: .; J: TRBJ1-5; V: TRBV30; size: few; CDR3: CAWSVGSSSNQPQHF; DNA: TGTGCCTGGAGTGTGGGGAGTTCGAGCAATCAGCCCCAGCATTTT
D: .; J: TRBJ1-1; V: TRBV4-1; size: .; CDR3: CASSQVPIGPGPNTEAFF; DNA: TGCGCCAGCAGCCAAGTCCCCATTGGACCGGGTCCTAACACTGAAGCTTTCTTT
D: .; J: TRBJ2-6; V: TRBV28; size: few; CDR3: CASSSGPYNVLTF; DNA: TGTGCCAGCAGTTCGGGGCCTTACAACGTCCTGACTTTC
D: TRBD1; J: TRBJ2-7; V: TRBV4-1; size: .; CDR3: CASSPGQSYEQYF; DNA: TGCGCCAGCAGCCCGGGACAGTCCTACGAGCAGTACTTC
D: TRBD2; J: TRBJ2-3; V: TRBV4-1; size: .; CDR3: CASSPGNGLAGDTDTQYF; DNA: TGCGCCAGCAGCCCGGGTAACGGACTAGCGGGGGATACAGATACGCAGTATTTT
D: .; J: TRBJ2-1; V: TRBV5-6; size: .; CDR3: CASSYRLDIEQFF; DNA: TGTGCCAGCAGCTACAGACTGGATATCGAGCAGTTCTTC
D: TRBD1; J: TRBJ2-7; V: TRBV5-1; size: .; CDR3: CASRPGQGAYEQYF; DNA: TGCGCCAGCCGCCCGGGACAGGGGGCTTACGAGCAGTACTTC
D: TRBD1; J: TRBJ2-1; V: TRBV15; size: .; CDR3: CATSRDRGSYNEQFF; DNA: TGTGCCACCAGCAGGGACAGGGGGTCGTACAATGAGCAGTTCTTC
D: .; J: TRBJ1-5; V: TRBV27; size: few; CDR3: CASSLSSPTQPQHF; DNA: TGTGCCAGCAGTTTATCGAGTCCCACTCAGCCCCAGCATTTT
D: .; J: TRBJ1-6; V: TRBV11-2; size: .; CDR3: CASSLDRDSTLHF; DNA: TGTGCCAGCAGCTTAGATCGAGACTCCACCCTCCACTTT
D: .; J: TRBJ2-1; V: TRBV13; size: .; CDR3: CASSPERENEQFF; DNA: TGTGCCAGCAGCCCTGAGAGAGAGAATGAGCAGTTCTTC
D: .; J: TRBJ2-7; V: TRBV5-6; size: .; CDR3: CASSEVRDGRSYEQYF; DNA: TGTGCCAGCAGCGAGGTCCGGGACGGCCGATCCTACGAGCAGTACTTC
D: TRBD1; J: TRBJ1-1; V: TRBV29-1; size: few; CDR3: CSVEPSGGKTEAFF; DNA: TGCAGCGTTGAACCCTCAGGGGGCAAGACTGAAGCTTTCTTT
D: .; J: TRBJ1-1; V: TRBV5-4; size: .; CDR3: CASSLVGPVPEAFF; DNA: TGTGCCAGCAGCTTAGTGGGCCCTGTCCCTGAAGCTTTCTTT
D: .; J: TRBJ2-1; V: TRBV7-9; size: few; CDR3: CASRSEGRSPNEQFF; DNA: TGTGCCAGCAGATCGGAGGGCAGGTCGCCCAATGAGCAGTTCTTC
D: .; J: TRBJ2-7; V: TRBV27; size: once; CDR3: CASSFTGNYEQYF; DNA: TGTGCCAGCAGTTTTACCGGGAACTACGAGCAGTACTTC
D: .; J: TRBJ2-5; V: TRBV6-1; size: .; CDR3: CASSEDGWETQYF; DNA: TGTGCCAGCAGTGAAGACGGTTGGGAGACCCAGTACTTC
D: TRBD1; J: TRBJ1-1; V: TRBV29-1; size: .; CDR3: CSVERGTGDAFF; DNA: TGCAGCGTTGAGCGCGGGACAGGGGATGCTTTCTTT
D: TRBD1; J: TRBJ1-4; V: TRBV5-6; size: .; CDR3: CASSHLITGGSNEKLFF; DNA: TGTGCCAGCAGCCATCTTATAACAGGGGGTTCTAATGAAAAACTGTTTTTT
D: .; J: TRBJ2-7; V: TRBV11-2; size: .; CDR3: CASSLDAGRPDEQYF; DNA: TGTGCCAGCAGCTTAGATGCCGGCAGGCCTGACGAGCAGTACTTC
D: .; J: TRBJ1-2; V: TRBV27; size: once; CDR3: CASSWSGGYGYTF; DNA: TGTGCCAGCTCTTGGTCGGGGGGGTATGGCTACACCTTC
D: .; J: TRBJ1-5; V: TRBV23-1; size: .; CDR3: CASSQSEGPRSNQPQHF; DNA: TGCGCCAGCAGTCAATCGGAGGGGCCGAGGAGCAATCAGCCCCAGCATTTT
D: TRBD2; J: TRBJ2-1; V: TRBV11-2; size: .; CDR3: CASTRTSGLYNEQFF; DNA: TGTGCCAGCACTCGGACTAGCGGCTTGTACAATGAGCAGTTCTTC
D: .; J: TRBJ2-4; V: TRBV7-8; size: .; CDR3: CASSQPGTAKNIQYF; DNA: TGTGCCAGCAGCCAACCCGGGACAGCCAAAAACATTCAGTACTTC
D: .; J: TRBJ1-2; V: TRBV29-1; size: .; CDR3: CSVDRPYYGYTF; DNA: TGCAGCGTCGACAGGCCTTACTATGGCTACACCTTC